The clone carrying this T cell receptor beta chain was recorded at least ten times. Its antigen remains unknown. These data originate in a study of T cell repertoires in cytomegalovirus infection. As for the study in general: Public TCR beta signatures marked donors with CMV infection and the matching HLA. Whole-study results and caveats: Cumulative public TCR beta family frequency identified carriers of CMV plus the relevant HLA.

TCRdb reanalysed the reads using MiXCR and keeps one entry per CDR3 protein. The sample shows some 180,000 distinct CDR3 sequences, roughly 9.8% of them seen only once. This sequence was found in a human donor in good health (CMV status not recorded). Some clones in this sample may be carry-over from other donors' samples. The sequencing sample was made of PBMCs.

In nucleotides, the CDR3 is TGTGCCAGCAGCTTAGGGGCAGTTGGGAGGGGTTCCCAGTACTTC. Its protein product is CASSLGAVGRGSQYF. The genes are TRBV7-2 and TRBJ2-5, with 7 bases that match TRBD2. Germline V CDR1 and CDR2: SGHTA, FQGNSA. Losses at the gene ends were 1 base for V and 9 bases for J; bases not matched to a gene: 11. This CDR3 has 15 amino acids.